The clone carrying this T cell receptor beta chain was observed many times. Genomic DNA, serving as template, underwent TCR beta VDJ and CDR3 profiling. TCRdb reanalysed the reads using MiXCR and keeps one entry per CDR3 protein. The repertoire has 160,000 or so distinct CDR3 sequences, 45% to 50% of them found once; the top ten carry about 30%. Between the trimmed V and J ends, which lost 4 bases and 7 bases, there was a span of 14 bases. The CDR3 has 13 amino acids. Germline lookup yields CDR1 MNHEY and CDR2 SVGAGI. The data stem from a study of CD8+CD57+ T cells in acquired aplastic anemia. The sequenced patients had an expansion of CD8+CD57+ cells seen by flow cytometry.

The gene calls are TRBV6-5 and TRBJ2-7, with D maybe TRBD1 (6 bases). Source material: sorted CD4+, CD8+, or CD8+CD57+ T cells (not recorded which) from PBMCs. The source is a human donor with aplastic anemia. CDR3 protein: CASSFQGLGEQYF. CDR3 coding DNA: TGTGCCAGCAGTTTTCAGGGGTTGGGGGAGCAGTACTTC.